This T cell receptor (beta chain) derives from a study of T cells in Graves' hyperthyroidism and ophthalmopathy. In making diagnoses, clinical symptoms, serum thyroxine and TRAb, thyroid ultrasound and orbital computed tomography were all used. A 10 ml volume of fresh peripheral blood provided the PBMCs. The CDR3 has 12 residues. CDR1 and CDR2 from the germline V gene are MNHNS and SASEGT. This clonotype was seen only a few times. Antigen unknown. The junction departs from germline at one end; a sequencing error may be responsible. There were TCR beta CDR3 regions amplified from RNA transcripts. With the HTBI primer set, the TCR CDR3 went through a first round of RT-PCR. TCRdb passed the multiplex PCR reads through MiXCR, listing each CDR3 protein once. This sample has about half a million distinct CDR3 sequences, with about 20% found just once. Overall study results and limits: Classification by a 13 V-J model distinguished ophthalmopathy from stable hyperthyroidism.

This TCR was recovered from a man aged 40-55 years with Graves' ophthalmopathy. J is TRBJ2-2 and V is TRBV6-1, with D possibly being TRBD1 (5 bases). Source material: blood. The CDR3 reads CVMGQNTGELFF. Written as DNA, the CDR3 is TGCGTTATGGGGCAGAACACCGGGGAGCTGTTTTTT.